These 10 T cell receptor beta chains were all obtained from the same sample, sequenced in a study of technical replicates of blood from a handful of donors. Measured with immunoSEQ multiplex PCR; TCRdb has only the in-frame clones, and not every one. Counted here are roughly 60,000 clones, 75% to 90% occurring once; the ten biggest clones make up roughly 5.1%. Sequencing input: PBMCs. All receptors derive from a human donor in good health. Some clones in this sample may be carry-over from other donors' samples.

The rearrangement joins TRBV27 to TRBJ2-7; 11 bases are shared with TRBD2. Germline V gene data show CDR1 as MNHEY and CDR2 as SMNVEV (reference sequence). With 2 bases clipped from V and 1 base from J, the junction kept 7 bases outside the gene matches. This CDR3 contains 17 residues. CDR3 in DNA: TGTGCCAGCAGTTTAAGAGTAGCGGGAGGGAGGTCCTACGAGCAGTACTTC. Its protein product is CASSLRVAGGRSYEQYF.

The chain is built from TRBV9 and TRBJ2-3; possible D gene TRBD2, 5 bases. The CDR3 is 14 residues long. V lost 2 bases and J 4 bases, leaving 11 bases between the germline ends. Germline V gene sequence: CDR1 SGDLS, CDR2 YYNGEE. The chain's CDR3 is CASSVRLAADTQYF. In DNA form, the CDR3 reads TGTGCCAGCAGCGTTAGGCTAGCTGCAGATACGCAGTATTTT. The variable domain in full, with the rest retrieved from reference TRBV9 and TRBJ2-3, is DSGVTQTPKHLITATGQRVTLRCSPRSGDLSVYWYQQSLDQGLQFLIQYYNGEERAKGNILERFSAQQFPDLHSELNLSSLELGDSALYFCASSVRLAADTQYFGPGTRLTVL.

This clone was seen more than once but under ten times. This chain links TRBV27 with TRBJ1-1, with D maybe TRBD1 (5 bases). V dropped 6 bases and J dropped 4 bases, with 15 bases sitting between them. The CDR3 loop spans 14 amino acids. Germline V lookup: CDR1 MNHEY, CDR2 SMNVEV (reference sequence). CDR3 DNA sequence: TGTGCCAGCAGCCATCCCCCAGGGATCACTGAAGCTTTCTTT. Translated: CASSHPPGITEAFF.

This chain uses TRBV2 with TRBJ1-2; possibly TRBD1 for D (6 bases). The CDR3 has 12 amino acids. Trimming took off 4 bases at V and 8 bases at J, with 11 bases between the two ends. Germline V CDR1 and CDR2: SNHLY, FYNNEI. In nucleotides, the CDR3 is TGTGCCAGCAGTGGAACAGGGTGGGGCTACACCTTC. It yields the protein CASSGTGWGYTF.

V is TRBV19 and J is TRBJ1-2; possible D gene TRBD1, 6 bases. Germline V gene lookup returns CDR1 LNHDA and CDR2 SQIVND (reference sequence). The CDR3 contains 14 residues. Deletions cut 7 bases from V and 6 bases from J, with 18 bases between. CDR3: CASTEKPPGDGYTF. As DNA, the CDR3 is TGTGCCAGTACCGAGAAACCTCCAGGGGATGGCTACACCTTC. The full variable domain, rest sourced from reference TRBV19 and TRBJ1-2, is DGGITQSPKYLFRKEGQNVTLSCEQNLNHDAMYWYRQDPGQGLRLIYYSQIVNDFQKGDIAEGYSVSREKKESFPLTVTSAQKNPTAFYLCASTEKPPGDGYTFGSGTRLTVV.

The chain is built from TRBV14 and TRBJ2-7, with 7 nucleotides matching TRBD1. Germline loops: CDR1 SGHDN, CDR2 FVKESK. The ends lost 4 bases at V and 2 bases at J; junction bases unmatched: 5. The CDR3 spans 14 residues. CDR3 nucleotide sequence: TGTGCCAGCAGCCCATGGGGACAGCCCTACGAGCAGTACTTC. Translated, it gives CASSPWGQPYEQYF.

The rearrangement uses TRBV12-5 and TRBJ2-2; 10 bases map to TRBD2. The CDR3 runs 15 residues. Looked up from germline, CDR1 is LGHNT and CDR2 is FRNRAP. The V gene end was trimmed by 4 bases and the J gene end by 4 bases; junction bases not matched to a gene: 3. CDR3 bases: TGTGCTAGTGGTTCCGGACTAGCGGCCACCGGGGAGCTGTTTTTT. Translating it yields CASGSGLAATGELFF.

The chain's CDR3 is CASSYSEGANTIYF. DNA for the CDR3: TGTGCCAGCAGTTACTCGGAGGGGGCAAACACCATATATTTT. The chain uses TRBV6-5 and TRBJ1-3; 7 positions match TRBD1. Trimming cost V 0 bases and J 6 bases; bases outside gene matches: 2. CDR1 MNHEY and CDR2 SVGAGI come from the germline V gene. The length of the CDR3 is 14 residues.

The chain carries TRBV4-2 and TRBJ1-1; D ambiguous. V was trimmed by 0 bases and J by 4 bases, leaving 15 bases between them. CDR1 is LGHNA, CDR2 YNFKEQ, per germline. The CDR3 has 16 residues. Here the CDR3 DNA reads TGTGCCAGCAGCCAAGATCAGGCTTCCCGGCGCACTGAAGCTTTCTTT. Protein sequence: CASSQDQASRRTEAFF.

The genes are TRBV10-2 and TRBJ1-2; 9 bases fit TRBD1. Looked up from germline, CDR1 is WSHSY and CDR2 is SAAADI. The CDR3 totals 16 residues. V dropped 4 bases and J dropped 3; count of bases not matched to a gene: 9. The CDR3: CASSVSGDRVDYGYTF. The CDR3 DNA sequence: TGCGCCAGCAGTGTCTCTGGGGACAGGGTGGACTATGGCTACACCTTC.